These 6 T cell receptor beta chains were sequenced from one sample in a study of shared clonotypes between healthy human individuals. Data came from immunoSEQ multiplex PCR; TCRdb stores just in-frame clones and leaves some out. The profile shows roughly 2.2 million clones, 85% to 95% of them singletons. The sequencing input was naive CD4+ T cells from PBMCs. Subset: CD45RA+ positively selected. These receptors were taken from a man aged 18 to 30 in good health. Some clones in this sample may be carry-over from other donors' samples.

The chain links TRBV5-8 to TRBJ1-4; perhaps TRBD1 as D (5 bases). The ends were cut back, 4 bases at V and 5 bases at J, with 15 bases in the middle. The CDR3 extends over 15 amino acids. Germline lookup yields CDR1 SGHTS and CDR2 YDEGEE. For the CDR3, the DNA is TGTGCCAGCAGCCCCTGGGGGGTGGAGAATGAAAAACTGTTTTTT. Its translation: CASSPWGVENEKLFF.

The rearrangement uses TRBV28 and TRBJ2-6; 9 bases are shared with TRBD1. There are 15 residues in the CDR3. Looked up from germline, CDR1 is MDHEN and CDR2 is SYDVKM. After removal of 4 bases from V and 3 bases from J, the junction contained 1 base not matched to a gene. This CDR3 reads CASSSGQGGANVLTF. CDR3 DNA sequence: TGTGCCAGCAGTTCGGGACAGGGTGGGGCCAACGTCCTGACTTTC.

V usage is TRBV7-3 and J usage is TRBJ2-2; D may correspond to TRBD1 or TRBD2 (5 bases each). V was cut by 3 bases and J by 5 bases, with 10 bases left in between. This CDR3 comprises 14 residues. From germline, CDR1 is SGHTA and CDR2 FQGTGA. This CDR3 is CASSFQRGTGELFF. DNA for the CDR3: TGTGCCAGCAGCTTTCAGAGGGGTACCGGGGAGCTGTTTTTT.

This clone was counted once. The V and J genes are TRBV29-1 and TRBJ2-2; 8 bases are shared with TRBD1. This CDR3 comprises 13 residues. The germline CDR1 and CDR2 sequences are SQVTM and ANQGSEA. V trimming: 8 bases; J trimming: 1 base; junction bases outside the gene matches: 3. CDR3: CSTGTGNTGELFF. CDR3 coding DNA: TGCAGCACTGGGACAGGGAACACCGGGGAGCTGTTTTTT.

The chain combines TRBV5-5 with TRBJ1-4, with a possible D match to TRBD1 (5 bases). This CDR3 contains 14 residues. In germline, CDR1 is SGHKS, CDR2 YYEKEE (reference sequence). Trimming took off 4 bases at V and 6 bases at J, with 13 bases between the two ends. The CDR3 nucleotides read TGTGCCAGCAGCCCGGGAGGGGCTTATGAAAAACTGTTTTTT. This encodes CASSPGGAYEKLFF.

The V and J genes are TRBV4-3 and TRBJ1-2, with D uncertain. Germline V gene sequence: CDR1 LGHNA, CDR2 YSLEER. Trimming cost V 3 bases and J 3 bases, with 8 bases left between them. The CDR3 totals 13 residues. CDR3 sequence reads: CASSHRQDYGYTF. As DNA, the CDR3 is TGCGCCAGCAGCCACCGACAAGACTATGGCTACACCTTC.